The table lists the clone carrying this T cell receptor (beta chain) with a count of one. At one of its ends the junction is not consistent with the germline gene, which may arise from a read error. Germline CDR1 reads MNHNS; CDR2 reads SASEGT. The CDR3 totals 15 residues. This specimen comes from a study of shared clonotypes between healthy human individuals. The method was immunoSEQ multiplex PCR; TCRdb's version includes in-frame clones alone and lacks a portion of them. This table has a few million clones, approximately 94% appearing once. Sequencing used naive CD4+ T cells sorted from blood. The sample's subset: CD45RA+ positively selected. The chain couples TRBV6-1 to TRBJ2-2; possible D gene TRBD1, 6 bases. This clonotype was obtained from a man aged 18 to 29 in good health. The CDR3 sequence is CASREDRTHGGELFF. The CDR3 nucleotides read TGTGCCAGCAGGGAAGACAGGACTCACGGCGGGGAGCTGTTTTTT.